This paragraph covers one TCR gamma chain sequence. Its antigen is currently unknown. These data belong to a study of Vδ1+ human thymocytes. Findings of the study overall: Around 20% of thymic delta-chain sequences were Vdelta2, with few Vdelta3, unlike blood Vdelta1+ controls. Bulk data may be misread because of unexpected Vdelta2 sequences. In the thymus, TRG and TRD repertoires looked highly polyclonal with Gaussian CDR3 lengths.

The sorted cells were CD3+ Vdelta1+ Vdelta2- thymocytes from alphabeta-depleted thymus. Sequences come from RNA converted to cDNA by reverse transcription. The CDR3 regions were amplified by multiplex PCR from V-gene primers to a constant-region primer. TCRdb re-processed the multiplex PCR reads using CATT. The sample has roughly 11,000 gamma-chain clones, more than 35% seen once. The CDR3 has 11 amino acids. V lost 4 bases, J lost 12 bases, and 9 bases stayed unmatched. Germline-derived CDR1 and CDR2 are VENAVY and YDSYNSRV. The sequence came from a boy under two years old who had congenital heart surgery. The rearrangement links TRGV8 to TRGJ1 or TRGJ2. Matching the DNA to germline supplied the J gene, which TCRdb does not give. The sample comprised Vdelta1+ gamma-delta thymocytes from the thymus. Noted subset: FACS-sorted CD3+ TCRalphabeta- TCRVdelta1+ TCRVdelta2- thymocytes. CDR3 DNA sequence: TGTGCCACCTGGGAGGGTCGTTGGAAACTCTTT. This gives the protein CATWEGRWKLF.